The rows below give T cell receptor beta chains drawn from one sample of a study of blood T cell repertoires in COVID-19. Data came from immunoSEQ multiplex PCR; TCRdb stores just in-frame clones and leaves some out. This table has a few hundred thousand clones, over 75% appearing once. Sequenced: PBMCs or T cells enriched from blood (not recorded which). The receptors come from a woman in her 30s who had recovered from COVID-19. CDR3s include the opening cysteine and the closing phenylalanine or tryptophan. A D gene is named only where the DNA matches it firmly. Clone size is stated in some rows and not others, as once, few, many or a class when expanded.

DNA	CDR3	J	D	V	size
TGTGCCAGCAGCCCAGGGGAAAGTCCTTCCTACGAGCAGTACTTC	CASSPGESPSYEQYF	TRBJ2-7	-	TRBV6-2/TRBV6-3	-
TGTGCCATCAGTGAGTCCGGGAACACCGGGGAGCTGTTTTTT	CAISESGNTGELFF	TRBJ2-2	-	TRBV10-3	once
TGTGCCAGCACCCCGACTAGCGGGGGGCCAGCCCAGTACTTC	CASTPTSGGPAQYF	TRBJ2-5	TRBD2	TRBV6-6	-
TGTGCCAGCTCACCTATAGCGGGGGGGAACCAAGAGACCCAGTACTTC	CASSPIAGGNQETQYF	TRBJ2-5	TRBD2	TRBV18	-
TGTGCCATCAGTGTCGACAGGGGGGGCACAGATACGCAGTATTTT	CAISVDRGGTDTQYF	TRBJ2-3	TRBD1	TRBV10-3	-
TGTGCCTGGGAGGAGGGTGTCGGCACTGAAGCTTTCTTT	CAWEEGVGTEAFF	TRBJ1-1	-	TRBV30	-
TGTGCCAGCAGTTCTCCGGGACAGAGGTACGAGCAGTACTTC	CASSSPGQRYEQYF	TRBJ2-7	TRBD1	TRBV6-5	-
TGCGCCAGCAGCTTGGTTGCGGGGGCGAGCCAAGAGACCCAGTACTTC	CASSLVAGASQETQYF	TRBJ2-5	-	TRBV5-1	-
TGTGCCAGTAGTAGGGATACAGGGGCCAGTTTCACAGATACGCAGTATTTT	CASSRDTGASFTDTQYF	TRBJ2-3	TRBD1	TRBV19	-
TGCAGCGTTGACGATAACCGGGGACAGGGTTTCACTGAAGCTTTCTTT	CSVDDNRGQGFTEAFF	TRBJ1-1	TRBD1	TRBV29-1	-
TGTGCCAGCAGTTTAGGGGGCGGCTATAGGGACACTGAAGCTTTCTTT	CASSLGGGYRDTEAFF	TRBJ1-1	-	TRBV28	-
TGTGCCACCAGTGCCCTGGGTGGGACAGGCAGCACAGATACGCAGTATTTT	CATSALGGTGSTDTQYF	TRBJ2-3	TRBD1	TRBV24-1	-
TGCAGCGCCGTCTCCGGGACTGAAGCTTTCTTT	CSAVSGTEAFF	TRBJ1-1	-	TRBV29-1	-
TGTGCCAGCAGGACGGGAGATTACGAGCAGTACTTC	CASRTGDYEQYF	TRBJ2-7	-	TRBV28	-
TGTGCCAGCAGTTACGGACAGGGGACCATATATTTT	CASSYGQGTIYF	TRBJ1-3	TRBD1	TRBV6-5	few
TGTGCCAGCAGCTCCAATCCCGCCGGGACAGAAAACGAAAAACTGTTTTTT	CASSSNPAGTENEKLFF	TRBJ1-4	TRBD1	TRBV11-3	-
TGTGCCAGCAGTCGCCCGGGAGAGACCCAGTACTTC	CASSRPGETQYF	TRBJ2-5	-	TRBV7-6	-
TGTGCCAGCAGCCATTACAGGGAAGCCGGAAACACCATATATTTT	CASSHYREAGNTIYF	TRBJ1-3	-	TRBV7-9	-
TGTGCCAGCAGCGCGGACTACCTCGGGACCCAGTACTTC	CASSADYLGTQYF	TRBJ2-5	-	TRBV11-2	-
TGCGCCAGCAGCCCTTATCTCCATGGGGGGGCCCAGTACGAGCAGTACTTC	CASSPYLHGGAQYEQYF	TRBJ2-7	-	TRBV4-1	-
TGTGCCAGTATGACACGTAGGGTTCAGGGGCCCCAGCATTTT	CASMTRRVQGPQHF	TRBJ1-5	-	TRBV28	-
TGTGCCAGCAGTTCAGAGAATCGACAGACTCCCTACGAGCAGTACTTC	CASSSENRQTPYEQYF	TRBJ2-7	-	TRBV28	-
TGTGCCAGTAGCGGGGGACGTCGGGAGACCCAGTACTTC	CASSGGRRETQYF	TRBJ2-5	-	TRBV19	once
TGCGCCAGCAGCTTGGCCGGGGGACAGTCCCTAAATGAGCAGTTCTTC	CASSLAGGQSLNEQFF	TRBJ2-1	-	TRBV5-1	-
TGTGCCAGCAGTACCTATGCGGGGGGGGAAGCTTTCTTT	CASSTYAGGEAFF	TRBJ1-1	-	TRBV12-3/TRBV12-4	-
TGCGCCAGCAGCCGGACAGGGCGAACCTACGAGCAGTACTTC	CASSRTGRTYEQYF	TRBJ2-7	TRBD1	TRBV5-1	once
TGTGCCAGCAGCTTAGGCTCTGACACAACTAACTATGGCTACACCTTC	CASSLGSDTTNYGYTF	TRBJ1-2	-	TRBV13	-
TGTGCCAGCAGCCAAGTAGCCCTTGGGGGGAGTAATGAAAAACTGTTTTTT	CASSQVALGGSNEKLFF	TRBJ1-4	-	TRBV3-1/TRBV3-2	-
TGTGCCAGTCTGGTTAGCGGGGGTGGATCCAATGAGCAGTTCTTC	CASLVSGGGSNEQFF	TRBJ2-1	TRBD2	TRBV19	few
TGTGCCAGCTCCGGGGCAGGGGGCGAGTACGAGCAGTACTTC	CASSGAGGEYEQYF	TRBJ2-7	TRBD1	TRBV6-5	-
TGCGCCAGCAGCACGGACGTCAGTCAGGGCGAGCAGTACTTC	CASSTDVSQGEQYF	TRBJ2-7	-	TRBV5-1	-
TGTGCCAGCAGCTTAGCATTGGGGGCCACGAGCTCTGGAAACACCATATATTTT	CASSLALGATSSGNTIYF	TRBJ1-3	-	TRBV11-2	once
TGCGCCAGCAGCCAAGATGGGGGGGGACAGGGGAAGCAGTATTTT	CASSQDGGGQGKQYF	TRBJ2-3	TRBD1	TRBV4-1	-
TGTGCCACCAGCAGAGACAGGGGCGGCGGGGAGCTGTTTTTT	CATSRDRGGGELFF	TRBJ2-2	-	TRBV15	-
TGTGCCAGCTCACCCGCTAACTATGGCTACACCTTC	CASSPANYGYTF	TRBJ1-2	-	TRBV18	-
TGTGCCAGCAGTTTATCCCTCCCTAGCGGGGGGGCGAGGACAGATACGCAGTATTTT	CASSLSLPSGGARTDTQYF	TRBJ2-3	TRBD2	TRBV27	-
TGTGCCAGCAGCTCCGGACTAGCGTTCCCAGATACGCAGTATTTT	CASSSGLAFPDTQYF	TRBJ2-3	TRBD2	TRBV7-9	few
TGTGCCACCAGCAATTATCTCGCAGGGAACACTGAAGCTTTCTTT	CATSNYLAGNTEAFF	TRBJ1-1	-	TRBV15	-
TGTGCCAGCAGCGCTGACAGCCCTCAGAACACTGAAGCTTTCTTT	CASSADSPQNTEAFF	TRBJ1-1	-	TRBV2	-
TGTGCCAGCAGTCCAGGGACAGCTCGCCAGCCCCAGCATTTT	CASSPGTARQPQHF	TRBJ1-5	TRBD1	TRBV28	-
TGTGCCAGCAGCTTAGGTTTCAGCTATGGCTACACCTTC	CASSLGFSYGYTF	TRBJ1-2	-	TRBV11-2	-
TGTGCCAGTAGTAGTGGGCCATATGAAAAACTGTTTTTT	CASSSGPYEKLFF	TRBJ1-4	-	TRBV19	-